A selection of T cell receptor beta chains follows, all from one sample in a study of blood T cell repertoires in COVID-19. The method was immunoSEQ multiplex PCR; TCRdb's version includes in-frame clones alone and lacks a portion of them. The sample includes around 150,000 clones, 75% to 90% of them seen just once. The specimen sequenced was peripheral blood. The receptors come from a woman of 80 years or more with active or convalescent COVID-19. CDR3s include the opening cysteine and the closing phenylalanine or tryptophan. D genes are given only for firm matches. The size entry is marked missing in some rows and otherwise reads once, few, many or a size class.

CAISESAENTEAFF | TGTGCCATCAGTGAGTCAGCGGAGAACACTGAAGCTTTCTTT | TRBV10-3 | - | TRBJ1-1 | -
CASSHIFQGREQPQHF | TGCGCCAGCAGCCACATCTTCCAGGGGAGGGAACAGCCCCAGCATTTT | TRBV4-1 | - | TRBJ1-5 | -
CASSTWTGDYGLAGLIRGAQYF | TGCGCCAGCAGCACCTGGACAGGGGACTATGGACTAGCGGGTCTTATCCGGGGGGCCCAGTACTTC | TRBV5-1 | TRBD2 | TRBJ2-5 | -
CASSFYGHDEQYF | TGTGCCAGCAGTTTTTATGGGCACGACGAGCAGTACTTC | TRBV12-3/TRBV12-4 | - | TRBJ2-7 | once
CASSTRGNRVGETQYF | TGTGCCAGCAGCACCCGCGGGAATCGGGTTGGAGAGACCCAGTACTTC | TRBV21-1 | - | TRBJ2-5 | -
CASSLKGGRGETQYF | TGTGCCAGCAGTTTAAAGGGGGGGCGGGGAGAGACCCAGTACTTC | TRBV27 | - | TRBJ2-5 | -
CASSNRDSGANVLTF | TGTGCCAGCAGTAACAGGGATTCTGGGGCCAACGTCCTGACTTTC | TRBV6-2/TRBV6-3 | - | TRBJ2-6 | few
CASSLATGLADNEQFF | TGTGCCAGCAGCTTAGCAACGGGACTAGCTGACAATGAGCAGTTCTTC | TRBV7-2 | TRBD2 | TRBJ2-1 | -
CAWSVSGGREGYTF | TGTGCCTGGAGTGTAAGTGGAGGCCGAGAGGGCTACACCTTC | TRBV30 | - | TRBJ1-2 | -
CASSQGVRPEAFF | TGTGCCAGCAGCCAGGGGGTGAGACCTGAAGCTTTCTTT | TRBV7-9 | TRBD1 | TRBJ1-1 | -
CASSQDRRLPYNEQFF | TGCGCCAGCAGCCAAGATAGGCGACTACCTTACAATGAGCAGTTCTTC | TRBV4-1 | - | TRBJ2-1 | -
CASSEEGQGVWNSPLHF | TGTGCCAGCAGTGAGGAGGGACAGGGGGTATGGAATTCACCCCTCCACTTT | TRBV6-4 | TRBD1 | TRBJ1-6 | -
CASSDRGEKLFF | TGTGCCAGCAGTGACAGGGGGGAAAAACTGTTTTTT | TRBV5-5 | TRBD1 | TRBJ1-4 | -
CASSPAGSRTQYF | TGTGCCAGCAGCCCAGCGGGGAGTCGGACCCAGTACTTC | TRBV7-9 | TRBD2 | TRBJ2-5 | -
CASSLKGVSNQPQHF | TGTGCCAGCAGTTTAAAGGGAGTTAGCAATCAGCCCCAGCATTTT | TRBV27 | - | TRBJ1-5 | -
CARSHVGGNYGYTF | TGTGCCAGAAGTCATGTGGGGGGTAACTATGGCTACACCTTC | TRBV5-3 | - | TRBJ1-2 | -
CASRARETQYF | TGTGCCAGCAGGGCTCGAGAGACCCAGTACTTC | TRBV6-4 | - | TRBJ2-5 | -
CASSRHRPSGYEQYF | TGTGCCAGCAGCCGCCATAGGCCCTCAGGGTACGAGCAGTACTTC | TRBV5-8 | - | TRBJ2-7 | -
CASSLTGGSNTEAFF | TGTGCCAGCAGTTTAACAGGGGGTTCGAACACTGAAGCTTTCTTT | TRBV27 | TRBD1 | TRBJ1-1 | -
CSVGDSFLDEQYF | TGCAGCGTTGGGGACAGCTTCCTGGACGAGCAGTACTTC | TRBV29-1 | TRBD1 | TRBJ2-7 | -
CASSLAPTGTYEQYF | TGTGCCAGCAGCTTGGCCCCGACAGGGACCTACGAGCAGTACTTC | TRBV5-5 | TRBD1 | TRBJ2-7 | once
CASSRADQETQYF | TGTGCCAGCAGCCGAGCGGATCAAGAGACCCAGTACTTC | TRBV11-1 | - | TRBJ2-5 | once
CASSLRGQAGDTQYF | TGTGCCAGCAGCTTGCGGGGACAGGCGGGCGATACGCAGTATTTT | TRBV5-4 | TRBD1 | TRBJ2-3 | -
CASSLPMTSSWETQYF | TGTGCCAGCAGCCTTCCAATGACTAGCTCCTGGGAGACCCAGTACTTC | TRBV5-8 | TRBD2 | TRBJ2-5 | -
CASSQGSWAGDSQPQHF | TGCGCCAGCAGCCAAGGATCATGGGCAGGGGATAGTCAGCCCCAGCATTTT | TRBV4-1 | - | TRBJ1-5 | -
CASRVTGLSEKLFF | TGTGCCAGCAGGGTGACAGGGTTGAGTGAAAAACTGTTTTTT | TRBV2 | TRBD1 | TRBJ1-4 | -
CASSSMQETQYF | TGTGCCAGCTCATCCATGCAAGAGACCCAGTACTTC | TRBV18 | - | TRBJ2-5 | -
CASSPGNRRQYF | TGTGCCAGCAGCCCAGGGAATCGAAGGCAGTACTTC | TRBV28 | - | TRBJ2-7 | -
CASSPSEVWYEQYF | TGTGCCAGCAGCCCTAGCGAAGTTTGGTACGAGCAGTACTTC | TRBV9 | - | TRBJ2-7 | -
CASSSQLAEAGDEQYF | TGTGCCAGTAGTTCTCAACTAGCGGAGGCAGGAGACGAGCAGTACTTC | TRBV19 | TRBD2 | TRBJ2-7 | -
CASSELGAGGNIQYF | TGTGCCAGCAGTGAACTAGGGGCTGGAGGGAACATTCAGTACTTC | TRBV6-1 | - | TRBJ2-4 | once
CASSRDPTGPYGYTF | TGTGCCAGCAGCCGCGATCCGACAGGCCCCTATGGCTACACCTTC | TRBV6-2/TRBV6-3 | - | TRBJ1-2 | -
CASSYSDFSGGYTF | TGTGCCAGCAGTTACTCGGACTTCTCTGGTGGCTACACCTTC | TRBV6-5 | - | TRBJ1-2 | -
CASSSSPGSTEAFF | TGTGCCAGCAGTTCAAGTCCAGGGTCGACTGAAGCTTTCTTT | TRBV6-5 | - | TRBJ1-1 | -
CASHQRGGYTF | TGTGCCAGCCACCAGAGAGGAGGCTACACCTTC | TRBV19 | - | TRBJ1-2 | -
CASSSRPTYEQYF | TGTGCCAGCAGCTCCAGGCCAACCTACGAGCAGTACTTC | TRBV11-3 | - | TRBJ2-7 | -
CASRLAGALQETQYF | TGTGCCAGCAGGCTAGCGGGGGCCCTGCAAGAGACCCAGTACTTC | TRBV6-5 | TRBD2 | TRBJ2-5 | -
CASSQLQSLNTEAFF | TGCGCCAGCAGCCAACTTCAGTCTCTGAACACTGAAGCTTTCTTT | TRBV4-1 | - | TRBJ1-1 | -
CASRGQNYGYTF | TGTGCCAGTAGAGGACAGAACTATGGCTACACCTTC | TRBV19 | - | TRBJ1-2 | -
CASSLQGDGNQPQHF | TGTGCCAGCAGCTTACAGGGCGATGGAAATCAGCCCCAGCATTTT | TRBV7-6 | - | TRBJ1-5 | -
CASSPRLDRAYGYTF | TGTGCCAGCTCACCACGATTGGACAGGGCCTATGGCTACACCTTC | TRBV18 | TRBD1 | TRBJ1-2 | -